This T cell receptor beta chain derives from a study of shared clonotypes between healthy human individuals. Produced via immunoSEQ multiplex PCR; TCRdb's table is partial and in-frame only. The profile shows roughly 2,500,000 clones, roughly 93% of them singletons. Donors included only healthy HIV-negative adults lacking recent acute infections or vaccinations. Germline CDR1 is SGHNT and CDR2 is YYREEE (reference sequence). The V segment lost 5 bases and the J segment 1 base; nucleotides outside the gene matches: 4. The CDR3 sequence is 14 residues long. Material for sequencing was naive CD4+ T cells from PBMCs. Subset described: CD45RA+ positively selected. This chain connects TRBV5-4 to TRBJ1-1; TRBD1 aligns across 8 bases. This receptor was identified in a man younger than 30 in good health. Some clones in this sample may be carry-over from other donors' samples. The CDR3: CASRPDRANTEAFF. DNA for the CDR3: TGTGCCAGCAGACCGGACAGGGCGAACACTGAAGCTTTCTTT.